This T cell receptor (beta chain) originates from a study of blood T cell repertoires in COVID-19. In the study overall: PBMCs, B-cell-depleted T cells, or T cells provided the cDNA or gDNA that made up the material.

Here immunoSEQ multiplex PCR was the method, and the copy in TCRdb shows in-frame clones only, minus some. The table records about 120,000 clones, 70% to 85% of them present only once. V gave up 3 bases and J gave up 5 bases; unmatched junction bases: 7. The CDR3 totals 15 residues. Germline CDR1 ENHRY, CDR2 SYGVKD. The chain is built from TRBV10-3 and TRBJ2-5, with 9 positions matching TRBD2. This clonotype was obtained from a man between 65 and 80 years old with active or convalescent COVID-19. Sequencing input: peripheral blood. The CDR3 is CAISDGGRASETQYF. The CDR3 nucleotides read TGTGCCATCAGTGATGGCGGGAGGGCCTCGGAGACCCAGTACTTC.